The T cell receptor (delta chain) described here comes from a study of gamma-delta chains in newborns, infants, children. Study in general: Microbial exposure reportedly drives polyclonal innate γδ T cell expansion after birth.

This clone was recorded a few times. In the same sample, other DNA sequences code for this CDR3. The CDR3 runs to 14 residues. Germline V gives CDR1 GEAIGNYY, CDR2 EKD. Trimming pared 0 bases from V and 1 base from J, leaving 8 bases between. TCRdb re-called the reads with CATT. This table holds thousands of delta-chain clones, less than 0.75% found once. The source is a child who was a newborn, infant or young child, either healthy, febrile or measles-vaccinated (not recorded which). The chain links TRDV2 to TRDJ1; D not certain. The sequencing input was blood. Here the CDR3 DNA reads TGTGCCTGTGACACCGTTGGGAGCACCGATAAACTCATCTTT. Translated, it gives CACDTVGSTDKLIF.